This TCR beta chain stems from a study of T-cell reconstitution after alpha-beta-depleted transplantation in children. Study conclusions and caveats: At the one-year point after transplant, T-cell counts and TCRbeta diversity were found to come mostly from T cells that had been newly produced. The origin of alpha-beta T cells about two months after transplant was reportedly several hundred expanded graft clones. Some patients' high day-60 TCRbeta diversity was traced to surviving recipient T cells and thymic progenitors.

Molecular barcoding with unique molecular identifiers was used for the TCRbeta library. TCRdb analysed the PCR reads with MiXCR anew, one entry per CDR3 protein. The sample shows around 800,000 distinct CDR3 sequences, 16% of them seen only once. Of note for this clonotype: The antigen is unknown.

V lost 3 bases and J lost 0, with 11 bases in between. There are 15 residues in the CDR3. Germline V gives CDR1 SQVTM, CDR2 ANQGSEA. The chain employs TRBV29-1 and TRBJ2-2; D may be TRBD1 or TRBD2 (5 bases each). The sequencing here drew on PBMCs, mostly from graft donor cells, taken 360 days after TCRalphabeta/CD19-depleted stem cell transplant. This clonotype was obtained from a male patient aged 10-17 years who had a stem cell transplant for acute lymphoblastic leukemia, so the T cells may come from the graft donor. CDR3 loop: CSVDGAGTNTGELFF. In nucleotides, the CDR3 is TGCAGCGTTGACGGGGCCGGTACGAACACCGGGGAGCTGTTTTTT.